This T cell receptor (beta chain) was captured in a study of blood T cells in healthy people across ages. Combining a sample-barcoded 5' primer with a J-beta primer mix, a second PCR ran for roughly 7 to 12 cycles. Each CDR3 protein is one row after TCRdb ran MiXCR on the 5' RACE reads. The sample consists of some 1,500,000 distinct CDR3 sequences, about 45% of them appearing once. CDR3 size: 15 residues. Trimming left V 6 bases short and J 0 bases short, with 12 bases between. Germline CDR1 MNHNY, CDR2 SVGAGI (reference sequence). Sequenced sample: blood. This receptor was taken from a woman younger than 35 in good health. The gene calls are TRBV6-6 and TRBJ2-4; D gene unclear. In DNA, the CDR3 is TGTGCCAGCAGGGGATCTCGACTAGCCAAAAACATTCAGTACTTC. Residues: CASRGSRLAKNIQYF.